This TCR beta chain was profiled in a study of ipilimumab plus nivolumab after autologous stem cell transplantation. About the study: Patients received a median of about five ipilimumab and roughly eight nivolumab doses.

Method: immunoSEQ multiplex PCR; TCRdb's copy keeps in-frame clones and lacks some. The sample carries roughly 15,000 clones, 80% recorded once. Patients got ipilimumab 1 mg/kg beginning 14 to 28 days post-transplant. J was trimmed by 4 bases and V by 4 bases; bases with no gene match: 5. From germline, CDR1 is SGHRS and CDR2 YFSETQ. The CDR3 is 14 amino acids. V is TRBV5-1 and J is TRBJ2-1; 7 nucleotides line up with TRBD1. This receptor was obtained from a male donor with diffuse large B-cell lymphoma. Source: PBMCs, taken in a trial of ipilimumab plus nivolumab as post-transplant consolidation. This CDR3 is CASSPGTAYNEQFF. DNA of the CDR3: TGCGCCAGCAGCCCCGGGACAGCTTACAATGAGCAGTTCTTC. The full variable domain, its missing parts supplied by reference TRBV5-1 and TRBJ2-1, is KAGVTQTPRYLIKTRGQQVTLSCSPISGHRSVSWYQQTPGQGLQFLFEYFSETQRNKGNFPGRFSGRQFSNSRSEMNVSTLELGDSALYLCASSPGTAYNEQFFGPGTRLTVL.